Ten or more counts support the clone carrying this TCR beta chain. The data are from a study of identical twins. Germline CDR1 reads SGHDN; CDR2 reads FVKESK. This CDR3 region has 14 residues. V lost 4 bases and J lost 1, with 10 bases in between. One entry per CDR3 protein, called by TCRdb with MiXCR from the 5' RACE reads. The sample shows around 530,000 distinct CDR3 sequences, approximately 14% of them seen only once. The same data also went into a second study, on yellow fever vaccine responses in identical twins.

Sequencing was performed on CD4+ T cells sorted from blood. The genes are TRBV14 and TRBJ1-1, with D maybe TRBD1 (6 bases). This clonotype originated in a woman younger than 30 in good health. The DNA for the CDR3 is TGTGCCAGCAGCCCGAGGACAGAGAACACTGAAGCTTTCTTT. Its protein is CASSPRTENTEAFF.